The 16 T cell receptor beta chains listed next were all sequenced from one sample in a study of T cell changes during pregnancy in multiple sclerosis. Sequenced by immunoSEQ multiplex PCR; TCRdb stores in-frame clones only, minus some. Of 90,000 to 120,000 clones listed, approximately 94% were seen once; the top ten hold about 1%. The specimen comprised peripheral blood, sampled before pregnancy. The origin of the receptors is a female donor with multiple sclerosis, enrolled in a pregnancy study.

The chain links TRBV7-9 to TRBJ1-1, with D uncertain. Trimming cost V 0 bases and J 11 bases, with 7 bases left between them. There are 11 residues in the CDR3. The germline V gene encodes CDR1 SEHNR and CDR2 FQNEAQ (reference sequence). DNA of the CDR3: TGTGCCAGCAGCTTAGCCCCGGTTGCTTTCTTT. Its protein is CASSLAPVAFF.

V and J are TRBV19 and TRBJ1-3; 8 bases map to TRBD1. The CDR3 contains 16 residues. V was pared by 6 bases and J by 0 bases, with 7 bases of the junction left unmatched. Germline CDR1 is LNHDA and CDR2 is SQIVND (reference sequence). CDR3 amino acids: CASRRDRSYSGNTIYF. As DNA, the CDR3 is TGTGCCAGTAGGAGGGACAGGTCATACTCTGGAAACACCATATATTTT.

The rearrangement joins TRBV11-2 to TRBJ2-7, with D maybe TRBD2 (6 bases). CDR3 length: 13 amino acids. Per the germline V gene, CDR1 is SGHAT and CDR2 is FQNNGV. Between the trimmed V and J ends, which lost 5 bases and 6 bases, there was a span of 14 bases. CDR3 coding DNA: TGTGCCAGCAGCGGGGTGCGGGGAGGCGAGCAGTACTTC. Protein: CASSGVRGGEQYF.

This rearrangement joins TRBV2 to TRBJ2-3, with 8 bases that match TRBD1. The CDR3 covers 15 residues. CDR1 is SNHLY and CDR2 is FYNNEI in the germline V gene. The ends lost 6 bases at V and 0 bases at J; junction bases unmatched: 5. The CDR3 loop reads CASRLTGGSTDTQYF. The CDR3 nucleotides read TGTGCCAGCAGACTAACAGGGGGTAGCACAGATACGCAGTATTTT.

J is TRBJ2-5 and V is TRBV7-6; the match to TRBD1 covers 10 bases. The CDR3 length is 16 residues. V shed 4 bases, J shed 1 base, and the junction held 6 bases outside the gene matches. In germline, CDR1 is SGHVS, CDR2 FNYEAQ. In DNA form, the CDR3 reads TGTGCCAGCAGCTGGGGACAGGGGAGGGTCCAAGAGACCCAGTACTTC. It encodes CASSWGQGRVQETQYF.

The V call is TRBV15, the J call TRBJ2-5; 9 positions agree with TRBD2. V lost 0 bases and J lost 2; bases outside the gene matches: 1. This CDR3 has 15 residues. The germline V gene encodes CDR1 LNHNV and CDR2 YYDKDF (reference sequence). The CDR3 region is CATSRDLAGQETQYF. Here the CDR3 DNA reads TGTGCCACCAGCAGAGATCTAGCGGGACAAGAGACCCAGTACTTC.

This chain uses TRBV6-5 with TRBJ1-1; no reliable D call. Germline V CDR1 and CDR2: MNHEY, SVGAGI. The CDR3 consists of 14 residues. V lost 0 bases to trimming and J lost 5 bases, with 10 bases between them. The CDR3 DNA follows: TGTGCCAGCAGTTACTCGGGCCGGGGAACTGAAGCTTTCTTT. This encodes CASSYSGRGTEAFF.

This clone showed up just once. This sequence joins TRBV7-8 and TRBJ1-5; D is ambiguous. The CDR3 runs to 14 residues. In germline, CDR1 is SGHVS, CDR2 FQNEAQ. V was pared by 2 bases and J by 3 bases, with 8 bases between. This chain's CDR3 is CASSLPGFNQPQHF. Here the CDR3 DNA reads TGTGCCAGCAGCTTACCGGGTTTCAATCAGCCCCAGCATTTT.

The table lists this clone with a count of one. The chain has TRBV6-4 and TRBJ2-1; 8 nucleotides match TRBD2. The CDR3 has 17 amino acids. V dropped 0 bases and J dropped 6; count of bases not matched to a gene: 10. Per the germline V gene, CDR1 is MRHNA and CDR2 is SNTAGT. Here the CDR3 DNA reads TGTGCCAGCAGTGACTCCGCAGAGCTAGCGGGTCTCAATGAGCAGTTCTTC. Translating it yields CASSDSAELAGLNEQFF.

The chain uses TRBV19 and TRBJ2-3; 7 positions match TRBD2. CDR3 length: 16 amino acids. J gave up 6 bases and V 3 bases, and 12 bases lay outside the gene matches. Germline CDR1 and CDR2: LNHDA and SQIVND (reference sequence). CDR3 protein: CASSMWGGTTSDTQYF. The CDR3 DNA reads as TGTGCCAGTAGTATGTGGGGAGGGACCACATCGGATACGCAGTATTTT.

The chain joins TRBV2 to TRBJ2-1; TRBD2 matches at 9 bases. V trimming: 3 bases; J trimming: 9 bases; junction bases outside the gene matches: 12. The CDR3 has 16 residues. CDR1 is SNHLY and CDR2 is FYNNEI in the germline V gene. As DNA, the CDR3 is TGTGCCAGCAGTGAGAATAGCGGGAGTATCGGAGGTGAGCAGTTCTTC. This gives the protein CASSENSGSIGGEQFF.

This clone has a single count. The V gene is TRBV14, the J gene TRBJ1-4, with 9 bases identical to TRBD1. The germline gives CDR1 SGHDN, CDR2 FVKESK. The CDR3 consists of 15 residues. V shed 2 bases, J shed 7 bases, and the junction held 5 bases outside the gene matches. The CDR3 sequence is CASSQKQGAGEKLFF. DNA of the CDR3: TGTGCCAGCAGCCAAAAACAGGGGGCCGGTGAAAAACTGTTTTTT.

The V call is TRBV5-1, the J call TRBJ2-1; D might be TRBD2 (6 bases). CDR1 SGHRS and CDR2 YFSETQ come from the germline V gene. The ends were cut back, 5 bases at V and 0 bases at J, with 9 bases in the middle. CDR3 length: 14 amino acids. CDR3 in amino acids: CASRGDFSYNEQFF. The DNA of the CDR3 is TGCGCCAGCAGGGGGGACTTCTCCTACAATGAGCAGTTCTTC.

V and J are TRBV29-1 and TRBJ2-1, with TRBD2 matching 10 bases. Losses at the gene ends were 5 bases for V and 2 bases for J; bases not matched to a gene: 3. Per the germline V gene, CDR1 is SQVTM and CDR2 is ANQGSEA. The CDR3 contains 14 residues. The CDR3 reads CSVTSGKTYNEQFF. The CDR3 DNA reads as TGCAGCGTTACTAGCGGGAAGACCTACAATGAGCAGTTCTTC.

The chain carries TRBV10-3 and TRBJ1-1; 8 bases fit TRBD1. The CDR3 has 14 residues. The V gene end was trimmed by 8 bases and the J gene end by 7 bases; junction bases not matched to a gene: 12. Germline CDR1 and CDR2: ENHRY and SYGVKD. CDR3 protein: CAIGQGNFFGEAFF. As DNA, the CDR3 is TGTGCCATCGGACAGGGTAATTTTTTCGGTGAAGCTTTCTTT.

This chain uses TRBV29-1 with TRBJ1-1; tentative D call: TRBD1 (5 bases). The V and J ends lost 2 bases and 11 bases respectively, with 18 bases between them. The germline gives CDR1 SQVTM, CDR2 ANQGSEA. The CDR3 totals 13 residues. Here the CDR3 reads CSVEWRGRPVAFF. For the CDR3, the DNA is TGCAGCGTTGAATGGAGGGGTCGACCGGTCGCTTTCTTT.